This T cell receptor beta chain was sequenced in a study of early T cells in non-severe SARS-CoV-2 infection. Unique molecular identifiers (one per individual cDNA molecule) were attached. A single record per CDR3 protein comes from TCRdb applying MiXCR to the 5' RACE reads. The sample lists roughly 20,000 distinct CDR3 sequences, 5.7% occurring once. The sequences come from whole blood, collected at baseline. The clonotype comes from an adult who was a healthcare worker with PCR-confirmed SARS-CoV-2 infection or an uninfected control (not recorded which).

The CDR3 sequence is CATSGSQRGFYNEQFF. The CDR3, as DNA: TGTGCCACCAGCGGCTCCCAGCGGGGGTTCTACAATGAGCAGTTCTTC. The chain uses TRBV15 and TRBJ2-1; TRBD2 matches at 8 bases. Losses at the gene ends were 5 bases for V and 3 bases for J; bases not matched to a gene: 9. From germline, CDR1 is LNHNV and CDR2 YYDKDF (reference sequence). CDR3 length: 16 amino acids.